The 22 T cell receptor beta chains below were found in one sample sequenced in a study of control samples from healthy donors and cancer patients (dated by TCRdb to about 2020). Library construction relied on the immunoSEQ multiplex PCR assay. TCRdb holds this immuneACCESS table with in-frame rearrangements only. Some clones are missing; in checked studies, unresolved V genes explain under half, and the rest has no known cause. The sample table holds about 28,000 clones, of which 79% were seen once. Of the sample, roughly a fifth is held by the ten largest clones. The sequenced sample was PBMCs. These receptors were obtained from a man aged 55 to 70 with head and neck cancer.

This chain uses TRBV5-5 with TRBJ2-1, with unresolved D. V gave up 3 bases and J gave up 7 bases, with 23 bases separating them. Germline assignment: CDR1 SGHKS and CDR2 YYEKEE (reference sequence). The CDR3 has 17 residues. CDR3 region: CASSYLPRLPTENEQFF. In DNA, the CDR3 is TGTGCCAGCAGCTACTTACCACGCCTACCTACTGAAAATGAGCAGTTCTTC.

The chain combines TRBV4-2 with TRBJ1-5; D is unresolved. Trimming pared 0 bases from V and 0 bases from J, leaving 6 bases between. Germline V gene sequence: CDR1 LGHNA, CDR2 YNFKEQ. CDR3 length: 15 amino acids. The CDR3 DNA sequence: TGTGCCAGCAGCCAAGATTTGGCTAGCAATCAGCCCCAGCATTTT. This translates into CASSQDLASNQPQHF.

V is TRBV11-2 and J is TRBJ2-1; D tentatively fits TRBD1 or TRBD2 (7 bases each). Deletions cut 3 bases from V and 3 bases from J, with 12 bases between. This CDR3 comprises 15 residues. Per germline, CDR1 SGHAT and CDR2 FQNNGV. The CDR3 nucleotides are TGTGCCAGCAGCTTTCAGGGGGGGCACTACAATGAGCAGTTCTTC. Protein sequence: CASSFQGGHYNEQFF.

This chain connects TRBV4-2 to TRBJ2-3; weak D call: TRBD2 (6 bases). The ends were cut back, 4 bases at V and 0 bases at J, with 17 bases in the middle. Germline-derived CDR1 and CDR2 are LGHNA and YNFKEQ. The CDR3 length is 17 residues. In nucleotides, the CDR3 is TGTGCCAGCAGCCTTTGGGGCACCGGGACTAGCACAGATACGCAGTATTTT. This translates into CASSLWGTGTSTDTQYF.

The J gene is TRBJ1-2, the V gene TRBV2; D unclear. The CDR3 extends over 11 amino acids. V gave up 4 bases and J gave up 1 base, with 1 base separating them. From germline, CDR1 is SNHLY and CDR2 FYNNEI. The DNA for the CDR3 is TGTGCCAGCAGTGTTAACTATGGCTACACCTTC. Amino acids: CASSVNYGYTF.

The chain uses TRBV11-3 and TRBJ2-1, with D perhaps matching TRBD2 (6 bases). The CDR3 has 13 amino acids. Per germline, CDR1 SGHNT and CDR2 YENEEA. Trimming took off 5 bases at V and 1 base at J, with 6 bases between the two ends. CDR3 nucleotides: TGTGCCAGCAGCCGGGGGTCCTACAATGAGCAGTTCTTC. This translates into CASSRGSYNEQFF.

The chain combines TRBV18 with TRBJ2-2, with unresolved D. There are 12 residues in the CDR3. Between the trimmed V and J ends, which lost 6 bases and 8 bases, there was a span of 10 bases. CDR1 and CDR2 from the germline V gene are KGHSH and LQKENI. CDR3 loop: CASSRPQGELFF. DNA of the CDR3: TGTGCCAGCTCCCGCCCTCAAGGGGAGCTGTTTTTT.

V usage is TRBV27 and J usage is TRBJ2-5; D call uncertain. Per the germline V gene, CDR1 is MNHEY and CDR2 is SMNVEV (reference sequence). The CDR3 is 13 amino acids. The germline V and J ends were trimmed by 0 bases and 1 base, with 3 bases remaining between them. The CDR3 region is CASSLSPQETQYF. CDR3 DNA: TGTGCCAGCAGTTTATCCCCCCAAGAGACCCAGTACTTC.

This chain connects TRBV7-2 to TRBJ2-1; 11 bases are a match to TRBD2. Trimming cost V 2 bases and J 10 bases; bases outside gene matches: 4. CDR3 length: 14 amino acids. CDR1 is SGHTA, CDR2 FQGNSA, per germline. CDR3 DNA: TGTGCCAGCAGCTTAACGGGACTAGCGGACGAGCAGTTCTTC. Translated, it gives CASSLTGLADEQFF.

The chain employs TRBV29-1 and TRBJ2-7; 7 nucleotides line up with TRBD1. This CDR3 comprises 14 residues. The V gene end was trimmed by 6 bases and the J gene end by 3 bases; junction bases not matched to a gene: 11. The germline V gene encodes CDR1 SQVTM and CDR2 ANQGSEA. The CDR3 nucleotides read TGCAGCGTCGCGTCGGCAGGGGGATTCTACGAGCAGTACTTC. Its translation: CSVASAGGFYEQYF.

The chain uses TRBV2 and TRBJ2-5; no definite D call. Germline V CDR1 and CDR2: SNHLY, FYNNEI. Trimming pared 4 bases from V and 5 bases from J, leaving 2 bases between. This CDR3 has 10 amino acids. The chain's CDR3 is CASSVETQYF. Here the CDR3 DNA reads TGTGCCAGCAGTGTGGAGACCCAGTACTTC.

This clone was picked up one time. The chain has TRBV5-1 and TRBJ2-5, with D possibly TRBD1 on 6 matching bases. Looked up from germline, CDR1 is SGHRS and CDR2 is YFSETQ. Trimming cost V 1 base and J 3 bases, with 10 bases left between them. The CDR3 is 14 amino acids. CDR3 DNA: TGCGCCAGCAGCTTGTCCCCAGGGGAAGAGACCCAGTACTTC. Its translation: CASSLSPGEETQYF.

CDR3 protein: CASSLDSASGYTF. CDR3 DNA sequence: TGTGCCAGCAGCTTAGACAGCGCATCTGGCTACACCTTC. The J gene is TRBJ1-2, the V gene TRBV7-9; D call uncertain. Per germline, CDR1 SEHNR and CDR2 FQNEAQ (reference sequence). V was pared by 1 base and J by 7 bases, with 10 bases between. This CDR3 contains 13 residues.

The chain joins TRBV28 to TRBJ2-6; maybe TRBD2 (7 bases). The CDR3 is 18 amino acids. With 5 bases removed from V and 3 bases from J, the gap between germline ends came to 20 bases. The germline gives CDR1 MDHEN, CDR2 SYDVKM. The CDR3 DNA follows: TGTGCCAGCAGTCCCGTTGGGGGGGCACTAAGTGGGGCCAACGTCCTGACTTTC. It encodes CASSPVGGALSGANVLTF. The full variable domain, with the rest looked up from reference TRBV28 and TRBJ2-6, is DVKVTQSSRYLVKRTGEKVFLECVQDMDHENMFWYRQDPGLGLRLIYFSYDVKMKEKGDIPEGYSVSREKKERFSLILESASTNQTSMYLCASSPVGGALSGANVLTFGAGSRLTVL.

The chain employs TRBV28 and TRBJ1-5; TRBD1 agrees at 7 bases. J lost 6 bases, V lost 3 bases, and 8 bases had no gene match. The CDR3 runs 15 residues. CDR1 is MDHEN and CDR2 is SYDVKM in the germline V gene. CDR3 loop: CASSFTSGGIQPQHF. For the CDR3, the DNA is TGTGCCAGCAGTTTCACATCAGGGGGGATTCAGCCCCAGCATTTT.

The rearrangement uses TRBV4-1 and TRBJ2-2; D could derive from TRBD1 or TRBD2 (5 bases each). Per the germline V gene, CDR1 is MGHRA and CDR2 is YSYEKL. V lost 5 bases and J lost 2, with 18 bases in between. This CDR3 contains 17 residues. In DNA, the CDR3 is TGCGCCAGCAGCGGCTTAACCGGAGGACAAAACACCGGGGAGCTGTTTTTT. This codes for CASSGLTGGQNTGELFF.

The CDR3: CASSLDLGQPQHF. CDR3 DNA sequence: TGCGCCAGCAGCCTTGATTTGGGGCAGCCCCAGCATTTT. This chain joins TRBV10-1 and TRBJ1-5; D is unresolved. Germline CDR1 and CDR2: WNHNN and SYGVQD (reference sequence). The CDR3 covers 13 residues. With 6 bases removed from V and 7 bases from J, the gap between germline ends came to 13 bases.

J is TRBJ2-2 and V is TRBV24-1, with no clear D. From germline, CDR1 is KGHDR and CDR2 SFDVKD. The CDR3 spans 16 residues. The V end was cut by 4 bases, the J end by 5 bases, with 16 bases between. The CDR3 DNA follows: TGTGCCACCAGTGACCGGACGCCGGTGGAGACCGGGGAGCTGTTTTTT. Residues: CATSDRTPVETGELFF.

The chain combines TRBV6-5 with TRBJ2-7, with 9 bases lining up with TRBD1. Unmatched junction bases numbered 9, after V lost 11 bases and J lost 4 bases. There are 13 residues in the CDR3. Germline V lookup: CDR1 MNHEY, CDR2 SVGAGI. The CDR3 sequence is CAGTTGGLYEQYF. DNA of the CDR3: TGTGCCGGTACGACAGGGGGGCTGTACGAGCAGTACTTC.

This clone was detected once. V and J are TRBV6-6 and TRBJ2-3, with D possibly TRBD2 on 5 matching bases. Trimming pared 8 bases from V and 4 bases from J, leaving 16 bases between. The germline gives CDR1 MNHNY, CDR2 SVGAGI (reference sequence). CDR3 size: 14 residues. In DNA, the CDR3 is TGTGCCAGCGGATCGACCGAGGAGGCAGATACGCAGTATTTT. Translating it yields CASGSTEEADTQYF.

Regarding this clone: The same CDR3 is also encoded by other DNA sequences in this sample. The J gene is TRBJ2-1, the V gene TRBV2; no clear D gene. Germline V lookup: CDR1 SNHLY, CDR2 FYNNEI. V was pared by 6 bases and J by 4 bases, with 4 bases between. The CDR3 length is 11 residues. CDR3 region: CASSQYNEQFF. DNA for the CDR3: TGTGCCAGCAGCCAGTACAATGAGCAGTTCTTC.

The CDR3 is CASSLRFRTATNEKLFF. The DNA for the CDR3 is TGTGCCAGCAGCTTAAGGTTTCGGACAGCAACTAATGAAAAACTGTTTTTT. The gene calls are TRBV7-2 and TRBJ1-4; D may be TRBD1 (6 bases). The ends were cut back, 2 bases at V and 0 bases at J, with 13 bases in the middle. CDR1 SGHTA and CDR2 FQGNSA come from the germline V gene. The CDR3 is made up of 17 amino acids.